The clone carrying this TCR beta chain was detected once. Germline assignment: CDR1 MNHEY and CDR2 SVGAGI. V lost 5 bases and J lost 3; bases outside the gene matches: 6. This CDR3 spans 15 amino acids. Generated by immunoSEQ multiplex PCR, the TCRdb table keeps only in-frame clones and is missing some. This repertoire shows 150,000 to 200,000 clones, roughly 80% found once; its top ten account for around 2.5%. The sample originates from a study of cytomegalovirus exposure and HLA in healthy donors. The chain carries TRBV6-5 and TRBJ1-3; 8 bases are a match to TRBD1. The material sequenced was PBMCs. This sequence originates from a man aged 30-40 years in good health and CMV-seropositive. DNA for the CDR3: TGTGCCAGCAGTATAGACAGGGGAGATGGAAACACCATATATTTT. As protein: CASSIDRGDGNTIYF.